These 16 T cell receptor beta chains originate from one sample sequenced in a study of T cell changes during pregnancy in multiple sclerosis. The protocol was immunoSEQ multiplex PCR, while the TCRdb copy is restricted to in-frame clones and leaves out a portion. The data show around 50,000 clones, with approximately 92% seen just once and around 0.61% held by the top ten. Sequences were derived from CD4+ T cells from peripheral blood mononuclear cells, sampled in the third trimester of pregnancy. These receptors were taken from a female donor with multiple sclerosis, enrolled in a pregnancy study.

The CDR3 reads CSVENRYPNYGYTF. As DNA, the CDR3 is TGCAGCGTTGAAAACAGGTACCCTAACTATGGCTACACCTTC. The genes are TRBV29-1 and TRBJ1-2; a possible D gene is TRBD1 (5 bases). Trimming removed 2 bases from V and 0 bases from J, with 10 bases in between. The CDR3 loop spans 14 amino acids. The germline V gene has CDR1 SQVTM and CDR2 ANQGSEA.

The CDR3 spells CATVAGGWSGANVLTF. DNA for the CDR3: TGTGCCACCGTAGCGGGAGGATGGTCTGGGGCCAACGTCCTGACTTTC. The rearrangement uses TRBV10-3 and TRBJ2-6, with 10 nucleotides matching TRBD2. Per germline, CDR1 ENHRY and CDR2 SYGVKD. The CDR3 contains 16 residues. Trimming took 10 bases from V and 1 from J; bases not matched to a gene: 7.

The genes are TRBV28 and TRBJ1-1, with no clear D. Trimming cost V 10 bases and J 2 bases, with 5 bases left between them. The CDR3 consists of 10 residues. CDR1 is MDHEN and CDR2 is SYDVKM in the germline V gene. The CDR3 loop is CATLNTEAFF. DNA of the CDR3: TGTGCCACCCTAAACACTGAAGCTTTCTTT.

The chain combines TRBV19 with TRBJ1-1; TRBD1 matches at 10 bases. Germline values: CDR1 LNHDA, CDR2 SQIVND (reference sequence). V gave up 8 bases and J gave up 5 bases; unmatched junction bases: 5. The CDR3 totals 13 residues. For the CDR3, the DNA is TGTGCCAGTGCGGGACAGGGGAGAACTGAAGCTTTCTTT. Translated, it gives CASAGQGRTEAFF.

This rearrangement joins TRBV18 to TRBJ1-5; no reliable D call. V was shortened by 2 bases and J by 1 base, with 6 bases between the two germline ends. Germline CDR1 KGHSH, CDR2 LQKENI. This CDR3 region has 14 residues. CDR3 loop: CASSPGLSNQPQHF. CDR3 sequence (DNA): TGTGCCAGCTCACCAGGGCTAAGCAATCAGCCCCAGCATTTT.

This chain connects TRBV4-2 to TRBJ2-2; 7 bases fit TRBD2. The CDR3 length is 14 residues. Germline loops: CDR1 LGHNA, CDR2 YNFKEQ. Losses at the gene ends were 1 base for V and 5 bases for J; bases not matched to a gene: 1. The DNA for the CDR3 is TGTGCCAGCAGCCAAGTGGGAGGGACCGGGGAGCTGTTTTTT. Translation gives CASSQVGGTGELFF.

This chain uses TRBV28 with TRBJ2-1; perhaps TRBD1 as D (5 bases). The germline V gene has CDR1 MDHEN and CDR2 SYDVKM. Deletions cut 4 bases from V and 8 bases from J, with 9 bases between. This CDR3 has 12 amino acids. The DNA for the CDR3 is TGTGCCAGCAGTTCACAGGTCTATGAGCAGTTCTTC. Protein sequence: CASSSQVYEQFF.

This clone was recorded once. The genes are TRBV5-1 and TRBJ2-3, with TRBD2 identical over 8 bases. Germline CDR1 is SGHRS and CDR2 is YFSETQ. CDR3 length equals 15 residues. V shed 3 bases and J 4 bases; nucleotides not matched to a gene: 7. The CDR3 nucleotides read TGCGCCAGCAGCTCTAGGGGGACTAGTGCAGATACGCAGTATTTT. This sequence encodes CASSSRGTSADTQYF.

The rearrangement links TRBV30 to TRBJ2-3, with TRBD1 matching 7 bases. V was clipped by 1 base and J by 0 bases; unmatched bases: 4. The CDR3 runs 15 residues. Looked up from germline, CDR1 is GTSNPN and CDR2 is SVGIG (reference sequence). The CDR3 bases are TGTGCCTGGAGTGAAGGACAGGCTAGCACAGATACGCAGTATTTT. This sequence encodes CAWSEGQASTDTQYF.

This clone came up once. V and J are TRBV11-2 and TRBJ1-5, with D possibly being TRBD1 (5 bases). The CDR3 extends over 15 amino acids. Deletions cut 3 bases from V and 5 bases from J, with 14 bases between. CDR1 is SGHAT and CDR2 is FQNNGV in the germline V gene. The CDR3 loop reads CASSLEGLGDQPQHF. The CDR3 DNA follows: TGTGCCAGCAGCTTGGAGGGGTTGGGAGATCAGCCCCAGCATTTT.

This clone was recorded only once. The CDR3 nucleotides read TGTGCCAGCTCACCTCGGGACACGGAGACCCAGTACTTC. As protein: CASSPRDTETQYF. V usage is TRBV18 and J usage is TRBJ2-5; weak D call: TRBD1 (6 bases). The V end was cut by 3 bases, the J end by 5 bases, with 10 bases between. Germline lookup yields CDR1 KGHSH and CDR2 LQKENI. This CDR3 contains 13 residues.

The rearrangement uses TRBV19 and TRBJ1-1; tentatively, D is TRBD1 (5 bases). Trimming pared 3 bases from V and 0 bases from J, leaving 8 bases between. CDR1 LNHDA and CDR2 SQIVND come from the germline V gene (reference sequence). This CDR3 has 14 residues. CDR3 sequence: CASSIAGMNTEAFF. CDR3 DNA sequence: TGTGCCAGTAGTATTGCAGGGATGAACACTGAAGCTTTCTTT. The variable domain in full, completed from reference TRBV19 and TRBJ1-1, reads DGGITQSPKYLFRKEGQNVTLSCEQNLNHDAMYWYRQDPGQGLRLIYYSQIVNDFQKGDIAEGYSVSREKKESFPLTVTSAQKNPTAFYLCASSIAGMNTEAFFGQGTRLTVV.

The chain carries TRBV29-1 and TRBJ2-1; possible D gene TRBD2, 5 bases. V lost 7 bases to trimming and J lost 0 bases, with 10 bases between them. Looked up from germline, CDR1 is SQVTM and CDR2 is ANQGSEA. CDR3 size: 13 residues. This chain's CDR3 is CSGSSGSYNEQFF. CDR3 in DNA: TGCAGCGGCTCGAGCGGCTCCTACAATGAGCAGTTCTTC.

This rearrangement joins TRBV6-1 to TRBJ2-7; TRBD2 might be the D (5 bases). Trimming took 7 bases from V and 6 from J, leaving 13 bases between them. CDR1 and CDR2 (germline): MNHNS, SASEGT. The CDR3 is 12 residues long. The CDR3 reads CASIATGSEQYF. For the CDR3, the DNA is TGTGCCAGCATAGCAACGGGGTCCGAGCAGTACTTC.

The chain is built from TRBV11-2 and TRBJ1-5; D gene uncertain. The germline V and J ends were trimmed by 1 base and 4 bases, with 8 bases remaining between them. Per germline, CDR1 SGHAT and CDR2 FQNNGV. This CDR3 has 14 residues. As DNA, the CDR3 is TGTGCCAGCAGCTTAGGTGCCGGGAATCAGCCCCAGCATTTT. Encoded protein: CASSLGAGNQPQHF.

The rearrangement links TRBV5-5 to TRBJ2-1; 12 nucleotides match TRBD2. J was trimmed by 10 bases and V by 8 bases; bases with no gene match: 4. This CDR3 is 12 amino acids long. Germline V gives CDR1 SGHKS, CDR2 YYEKEE (reference sequence). This CDR3 reads CASWTSGDEQFF. CDR3 coding DNA: TGTGCCAGTTGGACTAGCGGGGACGAGCAGTTCTTC.